This paragraph reports one T cell receptor beta chain. Its antigen remains unidentified. The entry originates in a study of OX40 agonist ivuxolimab in advanced cancers. The overall study: Three patients responded partially, comprising one with hepatocellular carcinoma and two with cutaneous melanoma. Study-level findings and limits: Low normalized T-cell clonal expansion also characterized some of the nonresponders.

Germline V gene data show CDR1 as SGHNT and CDR2 as YYREEE (reference sequence). The germline V and J ends were trimmed by 4 bases and 3 bases, with 16 bases remaining between them. The CDR3 extends over 15 amino acids. Only in-frame clones appear in the TCRdb table, and some are missing; sequencing was by immunoSEQ multiplex PCR. Counted here are tens of thousands of clones, 77% occurring once; the ten biggest clones make up 16%. The V and J genes are TRBV5-4 and TRBJ1-1, with D perhaps matching TRBD1 (5 bases). Sequences were derived from CD4+ or CD8+ T cells sorted from blood, sampled in a trial of the OX40 agonist ivuxolimab. The receptor was isolated from an adult with an advanced solid tumor such as melanoma, head and neck, liver or kidney cancer. CDR3 sequence reads: CASSPRGRAYTEAFF. The DNA for the CDR3 is TGTGCCAGCAGCCCCCGTGGCAGGGCATACACTGAAGCTTTCTTT.